The 24 T cell receptor beta chains listed next were all sequenced from one sample in a study of cytomegalovirus exposure and HLA in healthy donors. Primers: 60 Vbeta forward and 13 Jbeta reverse. This table comes from immunoSEQ multiplex PCR, and its TCRdb copy is limited to in-frame clones, with some not included. Seen here are approximately 100,000 clones, 73% observed once, and the top ten hold approximately 8.4%. Sequencing was performed on PBMCs. The receptors stem from a man aged 35-49 years in good health and CMV-seronegative.

This clone was seen a few times. The chain carries TRBV7-2 and TRBJ2-6; 9 nucleotides line up with TRBD1. Unmatched junction bases numbered 9, after V lost 11 bases and J lost 4 bases. The germline V gene encodes CDR1 SGHTA and CDR2 FQGNSA. The CDR3 length is 15 residues. The CDR3 loop reads CAGGQGLAGANVLTF. The CDR3 DNA sequence: TGTGCCGGGGGACAGGGTTTGGCCGGGGCCAACGTCCTGACTTTC.

This clone was picked up a small number of times. J is TRBJ2-1 and V is TRBV7-2; 8 nucleotides match TRBD2. After removal of 4 bases from V and 6 bases from J, the junction contained 8 bases not matched to a gene. The V gene's germline CDR1 is SGHTA and CDR2 FQGNSA. CDR3 length: 15 amino acids. The CDR3 region is CASSSGGGALNEQFF. CDR3 bases: TGTGCCAGCAGCTCCGGGGGGGGTGCCCTCAATGAGCAGTTCTTC.

This clone has only a few counts. The chain uses TRBV9 and TRBJ2-1; 11 nucleotides agree with TRBD1. After removal of 2 bases from V and 9 bases from J, the junction contained 10 bases not matched to a gene. This CDR3 has 16 residues. CDR1 SGDLS and CDR2 YYNGEE come from the germline V gene. The CDR3 DNA is TGTGCCAGCAGCGTGGGGGGGACAGGGGGTCGAAGTGAGCAGTTCTTC. Protein sequence: CASSVGGTGGRSEQFF.

The genes are TRBV5-4 and TRBJ2-1, with 8 bases that match TRBD2. This CDR3 contains 16 residues. The V segment lost 0 bases and the J segment 8 bases; nucleotides outside the gene matches: 10. Germline CDR1 reads SGHNT; CDR2 reads YYREEE (reference sequence). The CDR3, as DNA: TGTGCCAGCAGCTTGGCAAGCGGGGGAAGTAACGATGAGCAGTTCTTC. It is translated as CASSLASGGSNDEQFF.

V usage is TRBV28 and J usage is TRBJ1-5, with 9 positions matching TRBD1. With 3 bases clipped from V and 1 base from J, the junction kept 4 bases outside the gene matches. Germline CDR1 and CDR2: MDHEN and SYDVKM. The CDR3 is 16 residues long. CDR3 loop: CASSFLQGASNQPQHF. CDR3 bases: TGTGCCAGCAGTTTCCTACAGGGGGCAAGCAATCAGCCCCAGCATTTT.

V is TRBV7-2 and J is TRBJ1-5; 7 nucleotides agree with TRBD1. Losses at the gene ends were 5 bases for V and 2 bases for J; bases not matched to a gene: 6. This CDR3 comprises 15 residues. Per germline, CDR1 SGHTA and CDR2 FQGNSA. The CDR3 sequence is CASSPYRGGNQPQHF. Written as DNA, the CDR3 is TGTGCCAGCAGCCCTTACAGGGGCGGCAATCAGCCCCAGCATTTT. The full variable domain, with the rest looked up from reference TRBV7-2 and TRBJ1-5, is GAGVSQSPSNKVTEKGKDVELRCDPISGHTALYWYRQSLGQGLEFLIYFQGNSAPDKSGLPSDRFSAERTGGSVSTLTIQRTQQEDSAVYLCASSPYRGGNQPQHFGDGTRLSIL.

The J gene is TRBJ1-1, the V gene TRBV4-3; unclear D gene. V gave up 0 bases and J gave up 2 bases, with 16 bases separating them. CDR3 size: 17 residues. In germline, CDR1 is LGHNA, CDR2 YSLEER. The CDR3, as DNA: TGCGCCAGCAGCCAAGATCTTAACAGAAAACTTAACACTGAAGCTTTCTTT. Translation: CASSQDLNRKLNTEAFF.

This rearrangement joins TRBV5-1 to TRBJ2-1, with 12 bases identical to TRBD2. The CDR3 runs to 15 residues. The germline V gene has CDR1 SGHRS and CDR2 YFSETQ. With 2 bases clipped from V and 5 bases from J, the junction kept 2 bases outside the gene matches. The CDR3 sequence is CASSFLAGGHNEQFF. Written as DNA, the CDR3 is TGCGCCAGCAGCTTTCTAGCGGGGGGGCACAATGAGCAGTTCTTC. The full variable domain, its missing parts supplied by reference TRBV5-1 and TRBJ2-1, is KAGVTQTPRYLIKTRGQQVTLSCSPISGHRSVSWYQQTPGQGLQFLFEYFSETQRNKGNFPGRFSGRQFSNSRSEMNVSTLELGDSALYLCASSFLAGGHNEQFFGPGTRLTVL.

J is TRBJ2-2 and V is TRBV15, with TRBD1 identical over 10 bases. CDR1 and CDR2 (germline): LNHNV, YYDKDF (reference sequence). This CDR3 contains 15 residues. J was trimmed by 6 bases and V by 9 bases; bases with no gene match: 10. CDR3 residues: CATELGQGYAGELFF. The CDR3 DNA sequence: TGTGCCACGGAGCTGGGACAGGGGTATGCCGGGGAGCTGTTTTTT.

This chain uses TRBV5-1 with TRBJ2-5, with 9 bases matching TRBD1. The CDR3 length is 14 residues. CDR1 and CDR2 (germline): SGHRS, YFSETQ. With 5 bases clipped from V and 2 bases from J, the junction kept 4 bases outside the gene matches. CDR3 in amino acids: CASRSGQGQETQYF. The CDR3 coding sequence is TGCGCCAGCAGATCCGGACAGGGGCAAGAGACCCAGTACTTC.

This clone came up once. This sequence joins TRBV5-1 and TRBJ1-3, with 7 bases that match TRBD1. V shed 4 bases and J 0 bases; nucleotides not matched to a gene: 4. The CDR3 consists of 15 residues. Germline lookup yields CDR1 SGHRS and CDR2 YFSETQ. CDR3 sequence reads: CASSMGQPSGNTIYF. The CDR3 DNA sequence: TGCGCCAGCAGCATGGGACAGCCCTCTGGAAACACCATATATTTT.

The rearrangement joins TRBV6-6 to TRBJ2-3; no firm D call. Trimming left V 2 bases short and J 0 bases short, with 9 bases between. CDR1 and CDR2 (germline): MNHNY, SVGAGI (reference sequence). The CDR3 is made up of 15 amino acids. CDR3 sequence: CASSYADSSTDTQYF. DNA of the CDR3: TGTGCCAGCAGTTACGCCGACTCTAGCACAGATACGCAGTATTTT.

The chain couples TRBV7-9 to TRBJ1-5; a weak D match, TRBD1 (5 bases). Germline CDR1 SEHNR, CDR2 FQNEAQ (reference sequence). Trimming removed 1 base from V and 6 bases from J, with 16 bases in between. The CDR3 runs to 16 residues. The CDR3 here is CASSLVGEVGAQPQHF. The CDR3 DNA reads TGTGCCAGCAGCTTAGTTGGCGAAGTAGGGGCTCAGCCCCAGCATTTT.

The V and J genes are TRBV7-9 and TRBJ2-2; D is unresolved. The CDR3 runs 16 residues. The germline V and J ends were trimmed by 4 bases and 7 bases, with 19 bases remaining between them. CDR1 is SEHNR and CDR2 is FQNEAQ in the germline V gene (reference sequence). CDR3 coding DNA: TGTGCCAGCAGCTCGAGCAGGTTGATTAGTAGCGGGGAGCTGTTTTTT. Protein product: CASSSSRLISSGELFF.

This clone was recorded a few times. This chain links TRBV30 with TRBJ2-5; TRBD1 might be the D (5 bases). V was pared by 2 bases and J by 2 bases, with 12 bases between. The CDR3 sequence is 14 residues long. Germline CDR1 GTSNPN, CDR2 SVGIG (reference sequence). CDR3 in DNA: TGTGCCTGGAGTCCAGGGTTTCAGCAAGAGACCCAGTACTTC. It translates to CAWSPGFQQETQYF.

Only one count was recorded for this clone. The V and J genes are TRBV6-5 and TRBJ1-5, with TRBD1 matching 8 bases. V lost 6 bases to trimming and J lost 5 bases; unmatched junction nucleotides: 9. The germline V gene encodes CDR1 MNHEY and CDR2 SVGAGI. This CDR3 has 15 residues. CDR3 in amino acids: CASRTGQGVYQPQHF. The CDR3 DNA sequence: TGTGCCAGCAGGACTGGACAGGGAGTGTATCAGCCCCAGCATTTT.

The chain links TRBV2 to TRBJ2-4; D call uncertain. Germline CDR1 is SNHLY and CDR2 is FYNNEI. CDR3 length: 15 amino acids. Trimming took off 4 bases at V and 0 bases at J, with 10 bases between the two ends. CDR3 residues: CASSGVDLAKNIQYF. CDR3 nucleotides: TGTGCCAGCAGTGGCGTAGATTTAGCCAAAAACATTCAGTACTTC.

The V call is TRBV27, the J call TRBJ2-3; 7 nucleotides line up with TRBD2. V shed 2 bases, J shed 4 bases, and the junction held 3 bases outside the gene matches. The CDR3 extends over 14 amino acids. Germline CDR1 MNHEY, CDR2 SMNVEV (reference sequence). Here the CDR3 DNA reads TGTGCCAGCAGTTTAGGGGGGGGTGCAGATACGCAGTATTTT. Translating gives CASSLGGGADTQYF.

This clone has just one count. The chain employs TRBV19 and TRBJ2-7; 9 positions agree with TRBD2. CDR1 is LNHDA and CDR2 is SQIVND in the germline V gene (reference sequence). There are 13 residues in the CDR3. The V segment lost 5 bases and the J segment 1 base; nucleotides outside the gene matches: 0. Here the CDR3 DNA reads TGTGCCAGTAGTGCGGGGGGGTCCTACGAGCAGTACTTC. Protein sequence: CASSAGGSYEQYF.

The chain carries TRBV7-9 and TRBJ2-7; 10 bases fit TRBD1. CDR3 size: 15 residues. CDR1 is SEHNR, CDR2 FQNEAQ, per germline (reference sequence). Trimming cost V 1 base and J 4 bases; bases outside gene matches: 4. This chain's CDR3 is CASSLVGTGAYEQYF. The CDR3 nucleotides are TGTGCCAGCAGCTTAGTCGGGACAGGGGCTTACGAGCAGTACTTC.

V gene TRBV25-1 combines with J gene TRBJ2-2; 7 bases match TRBD2. The CDR3 runs 14 residues. Germline CDR1 is MGHDK and CDR2 is SYGVNS. Germline trimming cut 6 bases from V and 1 base from J; bases unmatched to any gene: 2. CDR3 DNA: TGTGCCAGCAGGACTAGCTTGAACACCGGGGAGCTGTTTTTT. It specifies CASRTSLNTGELFF.

The V and J genes are TRBV11-2 and TRBJ2-7; 12 bases line up with TRBD2. CDR1 is SGHAT and CDR2 is FQNNGV in the germline V gene. CDR3 size: 16 residues. With 7 bases clipped from V and 4 bases from J, the junction kept 11 bases outside the gene matches. The CDR3 nucleotides are TGTGCCAGCACTGGACTGTGGACTAGCGGGGAGTACGAGCAGTACTTC. It encodes CASTGLWTSGEYEQYF.

The chain uses TRBV7-9 and TRBJ2-7, with D possibly TRBD1 on 5 matching bases. Trimming took off 5 bases at V and 2 bases at J, with 10 bases between the two ends. Germline V gene lookup returns CDR1 SEHNR and CDR2 FQNEAQ (reference sequence). The CDR3 length is 13 residues. The CDR3 DNA sequence: TGTGCCAGCAGCCTCCGACAGACCTACGAGCAGTACTTC. This gives the protein CASSLRQTYEQYF.

The chain joins TRBV5-1 to TRBJ1-1; TRBD1 matches 8 bases. Trimming at V came to 4 bases and at J to 5 bases, leaving 7 bases not matched to a gene. This CDR3 spans 14 amino acids. CDR1 is SGHRS, CDR2 YFSETQ, per germline. CDR3 region: CASSRGQGGTEAFF. The CDR3 DNA sequence: TGCGCCAGCAGCCGAGGACAGGGTGGAACTGAAGCTTTCTTT.